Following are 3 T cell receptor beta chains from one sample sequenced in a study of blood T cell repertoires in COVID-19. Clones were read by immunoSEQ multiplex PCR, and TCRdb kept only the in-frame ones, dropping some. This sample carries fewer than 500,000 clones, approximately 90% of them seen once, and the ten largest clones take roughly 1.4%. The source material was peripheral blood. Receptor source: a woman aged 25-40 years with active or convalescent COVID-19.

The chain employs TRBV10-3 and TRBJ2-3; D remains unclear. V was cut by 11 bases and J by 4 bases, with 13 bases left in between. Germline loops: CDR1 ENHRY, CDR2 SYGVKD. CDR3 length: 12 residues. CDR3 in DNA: TGTGCCCTCAAGAGTGAGGCAGATACGCAGTATTTT. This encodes CALKSEADTQYF.

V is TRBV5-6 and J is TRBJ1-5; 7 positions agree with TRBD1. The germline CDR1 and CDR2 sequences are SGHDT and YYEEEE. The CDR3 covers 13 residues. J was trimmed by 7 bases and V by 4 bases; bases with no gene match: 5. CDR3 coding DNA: TGTGCCAGCAGCGGTAGGGGGCGCCAGCCCCAGCATTTT. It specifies CASSGRGRQPQHF.

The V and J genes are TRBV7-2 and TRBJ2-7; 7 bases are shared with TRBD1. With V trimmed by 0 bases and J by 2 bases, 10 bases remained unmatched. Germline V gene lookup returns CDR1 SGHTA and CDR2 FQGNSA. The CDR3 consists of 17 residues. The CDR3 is CASSLALWSDRPYEQYF. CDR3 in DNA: TGTGCCAGCAGCTTAGCGCTTTGGTCGGACAGGCCCTACGAGCAGTACTTC.